The T cell receptor beta chain under discussion was sequenced for a study of blood T cell repertoires in COVID-19. Turning to the study itself: Acute-phase and convalescent COVID-19 samples originated in the United States, Italy and Spain. Sources were T cells, B-cell-depleted T cells, or PBMCs; the material itself was cDNA or gDNA.

Germline V gene data show CDR1 as SQVTM and CDR2 as ANQGSEA. V was shortened by 3 bases and J by 11 bases, with 22 bases between the two germline ends. CDR3 length: 14 amino acids. In the authors' workflow: Amplification from reference gene primers served as the basis for estimated nucleated cell counts. Sequencing was performed with immunoSEQ multiplex PCR; in TCRdb, only in-frame clones are kept and a portion is missing. The DNA was the basis for D and trimming; V, J and clone size are from that table. The table records about 240,000 clones, about 80% of them present only once. Sample: peripheral blood. The sequence was obtained from a woman older than 75 with acute or convalescent COVID-19. The chain uses TRBV29-1 and TRBJ1-2, with D unresolved. CDR3 coding DNA: TGCAGCGTTGATTCCGGGGAGGCTCCTATAGGATACACCTTC. The encoded protein is CSVDSGEAPIGYTF.